This T cell receptor (beta chain) was found in a study of PD-L1 blockade in urothelial cancer. In this sample, this clone turned up a few times. The protocol was immunoSEQ multiplex PCR, while the TCRdb copy is restricted to in-frame clones and leaves out a portion. The table records tens of thousands of clones, roughly 80% of them present only once. Germline V gives CDR1 SGHNT, CDR2 YYREEE (reference sequence). The ends lost 4 bases at V and 9 bases at J; junction bases unmatched: 15. The length of the CDR3 is 16 residues. The chain links TRBV5-4 to TRBJ2-1, with 8 nucleotides matching TRBD2. The source was PBMCs, collected around atezolizumab (anti-PD-L1) treatment. The clonotype originates from a man in his sixties or seventies with urothelial cancer. CDR3 residues: CASSLGSGGRIGEQFF. In nucleotides, the CDR3 is TGTGCCAGCAGCCTTGGGTCGGGAGGGAGGATTGGTGAGCAGTTCTTC.